The 23 T cell receptor beta chains in this list originate from one sample, sequenced in a study of T cell responses to AZD1222 COVID-19 vaccine. Profiled with immunoSEQ multiplex PCR; TCRdb holds only in-frame clones, not every one. The sample lists 110,000 or so clones, around 87% occurring once. Here the sequenced sample was peripheral blood, taken 28 days after the second AZD1222 dose. Receptor source: an adult who received the AZD1222 COVID-19 vaccine.

This clone appeared a single time. The V and J genes are TRBV14 and TRBJ1-3; D is unresolved. V was pared by 4 bases and J by 0 bases, with 7 bases between. Germline V gene sequence: CDR1 SGHDN, CDR2 FVKESK. The CDR3 runs to 14 residues. The CDR3: CASSRRLSGNTIYF. CDR3 in DNA: TGTGCCAGCAGCCGACGGCTCTCTGGAAACACCATATATTTT.

V gene TRBV18 combines with J gene TRBJ1-3; D is ambiguous. Germline assignment: CDR1 KGHSH and CDR2 LQKENI. CDR3 length: 14 amino acids. Trimming removed 0 bases at V and 5 bases at J, with 8 bases between. The CDR3 DNA reads TGTGCCAGCTCACCACCTTCAGGCCGAAACACCATATATTTT. Residues: CASSPPSGRNTIYF.

The chain employs TRBV18 and TRBJ1-1; the D gene is possibly TRBD1 (5 bases). Looked up from germline, CDR1 is KGHSH and CDR2 is LQKENI. V lost 3 bases, J lost 4 bases, and 15 bases lay in between. CDR3 length: 15 residues. The CDR3 coding sequence is TGTGCCAGCTCACCTTTCGAAGGGGCGGGCACTGAAGCTTTCTTT. This translates into CASSPFEGAGTEAFF.

The gene calls are TRBV30 and TRBJ2-3; possible D gene TRBD1, 6 bases. The CDR3 has 15 amino acids. CDR1 and CDR2 from the germline V gene are GTSNPN and SVGIG (reference sequence). Trimming took 3 bases from V and 1 from J, leaving 14 bases between them. Written as DNA, the CDR3 is TGTGCCTGGAGCTTAACAGGGTACGGCACAGATACGCAGTATTTT. The encoded protein is CAWSLTGYGTDTQYF.

J is TRBJ2-7 and V is TRBV4-3; perhaps TRBD2 as D (6 bases). The CDR3 is 14 residues long. The germline V gene has CDR1 LGHNA and CDR2 YSLEER. Trimming stripped 4 bases from V and 5 bases from J, with 15 bases between. The CDR3 nucleotides are TGCGCCAGCAGCCCCTCTAGCGACCCAGACGAGCAGTACTTC. Its translation is CASSPSSDPDEQYF.

The V call is TRBV19, the J call TRBJ1-2; TRBD1 might be the D (6 bases). V shed 6 bases and J shed 8 bases, with 19 bases lying between them. CDR1 and CDR2 (germline): LNHDA, SQIVND (reference sequence). The CDR3 is 14 residues long. CDR3 protein: CASSPVPGAGGYTF. CDR3 sequence (DNA): TGTGCCAGTAGCCCCGTCCCAGGGGCAGGGGGCTACACCTTC.

This chain links TRBV7-3 with TRBJ1-2; 10 bases map to TRBD1. CDR3 length equals 14 residues. Trimming took 5 bases from V and 3 from J; bases not matched to a gene: 3. CDR1 and CDR2 from the germline V gene are SGHTA and FQGTGA. DNA for the CDR3: TGTGCCAGCAGCCAGGGACAGGGGTACTATGGCTACACCTTC. The encoded protein is CASSQGQGYYGYTF.

This clone has only a few counts. The chain is built from TRBV18 and TRBJ2-1; D not certain. Germline V lookup: CDR1 KGHSH, CDR2 LQKENI. Trimming left V 3 bases short and J 2 bases short, with 11 bases between. The CDR3 contains 15 residues. CDR3 sequence reads: CASSPTTGPYNEQFF. CDR3 bases: TGTGCCAGCTCACCTACGACGGGTCCCTACAATGAGCAGTTCTTC.

The chain uses TRBV29-1 and TRBJ2-1; D might be TRBD2 (5 bases). This CDR3 contains 14 residues. Per the germline V gene, CDR1 is SQVTM and CDR2 is ANQGSEA. V was cut by 1 base and J by 2 bases, with 9 bases left in between. The CDR3 region has the DNA TGCAGCGTTGAAGCGGGGAAGCCCTACAATGAGCAGTTCTTC. Translating gives CSVEAGKPYNEQFF.

The chain uses TRBV7-8 and TRBJ1-4; weak D call: TRBD1 (5 bases). This CDR3 has 14 residues. The germline gives CDR1 SGHVS, CDR2 FQNEAQ. Trimming stripped 10 bases from V and 6 bases from J, with 18 bases between. The CDR3: CAIRQTRDDEKLFF. CDR3 nucleotides: TGTGCCATAAGACAGACGAGGGACGATGAAAAACTGTTTTTT.

The chain carries TRBV6-6 and TRBJ1-1; 8 bases agree with TRBD1. This CDR3 is built from 14 residues. Germline loops: CDR1 MNHNY, CDR2 SVGAGI (reference sequence). Trimming cost V 5 bases and J 1 base; bases outside gene matches: 3. CDR3 sequence reads: CASSPGTGNTEAFF. The CDR3 DNA reads TGTGCCAGCAGTCCCGGGACAGGGAACACTGAAGCTTTCTTT.

This chain connects TRBV7-2 to TRBJ2-7, with 7 bases that match TRBD1. The J segment lost 0 bases and the V segment lost 5 bases, leaving 7 bases of the junction unmatched. CDR3 length: 15 residues. CDR1 is SGHTA and CDR2 is FQGNSA in the germline V gene. For the CDR3, the DNA is TGTGCCAGCAGCGACCGGGACAGTGGCTCCTACGAGCAGTACTTC. Protein sequence: CASSDRDSGSYEQYF.

V and J are TRBV6-2 or TRBV6-3 and TRBJ2-5; D might be TRBD2 (6 bases). Trimming left V 0 bases short and J 1 base short, with 18 bases between. The germline V gene has CDR1 MNHEY and CDR2 SVGEGT. The CDR3 runs 18 residues. CDR3 nucleotide sequence: TGTGCCAGCAGTTACTCCCGCCAGACGGGGGTCCCCCAAGAGACCCAGTACTTC. Its protein product is CASSYSRQTGVPQETQYF.

This clone was seen only once. The rearrangement uses TRBV11-2 and TRBJ2-1; D is unclear. Trimming left V 9 bases short and J 1 base short, with 10 bases between. This CDR3 region has 13 residues. From germline, CDR1 is SGHAT and CDR2 FQNNGV. The CDR3, as DNA: TGTGCCAGTCGTCGCCCGTCCTACAATGAGCAGTTCTTC. Its translation: CASRRPSYNEQFF. Full variable domain (remainder filled in from reference TRBV11-2 and TRBJ2-1): EAGVAQSPRYKIIEKRQSVAFWCNPISGHATLYWYQQILGQGPKLLIQFQNNGVVDDSQLPKDRFSAERLKGVDSTLKIQPAKLEDSAVYLCASRRPSYNEQFFGPGTRLTVL.

The chain has TRBV27 and TRBJ1-1, with a possible D match to TRBD1 (5 bases). The V gene's germline CDR1 is MNHEY and CDR2 SMNVEV (reference sequence). The CDR3 runs to 15 residues. V lost 0 bases to trimming and J lost 4 bases, with 12 bases between them. In nucleotides, the CDR3 is TGTGCCAGCAGTTTATCGACGGCGGGGACCACTGAAGCTTTCTTT. It specifies CASSLSTAGTTEAFF.

V gene TRBV6-4 combines with J gene TRBJ1-1; maybe TRBD1 (5 bases). Trimming cost V 5 bases and J 6 bases, with 16 bases left between them. CDR1 MRHNA and CDR2 SNTAGT come from the germline V gene. CDR3 size: 14 residues. DNA of the CDR3: TGTGCCAGCAGTCGCGGGGCTGGAGGTTCTGAAGCTTTCTTT. Translating it yields CASSRGAGGSEAFF.

The genes are TRBV18 and TRBJ2-2, with 9 bases fitting TRBD2. Germline V gene sequence: CDR1 KGHSH, CDR2 LQKENI. V lost 3 bases, J lost 3 bases, and 2 bases stayed unmatched. The CDR3 has 15 residues. The CDR3 DNA reads as TGTGCCAGCTCACCCGGACTAGCGCACACCGGGGAGCTGTTTTTT. The encoded protein is CASSPGLAHTGELFF. Variable domain in full (rest from reference TRBV18 and TRBJ2-2): NAGVMQNPRHLVRRRGQEARLRCSPMKGHSHVYWYRQLPEEGLKFMVYLQKENIIDESGMPKERFSAEFPKEGPSILRIQQVVRGDSAAYFCASSPGLAHTGELFFGEGSRLTVL.

The chain carries TRBV7-3 and TRBJ2-2, with D tentatively TRBD1 (6 bases). The V gene's germline CDR1 is SGHTA and CDR2 FQGTGA. The CDR3 is made up of 15 amino acids. The germline V and J ends were trimmed by 4 bases and 5 bases, with 14 bases remaining between them. CDR3 in DNA: TGTGCCAGCAGCTCGCAGGGGCTTCAAACCGGGGAGCTGTTTTTT. As protein: CASSSQGLQTGELFF.

V usage is TRBV6-5 and J usage is TRBJ1-2; 7 nucleotides match TRBD1. The CDR3 length is 13 residues. V was pared by 6 bases and J by 2 bases, with 3 bases of the junction left unmatched. CDR1 is MNHEY and CDR2 is SVGAGI in the germline V gene. The CDR3 DNA is TGTGCCAGCAGGGCGACAGGGAACTATGGCTACACCTTC. Translated, it gives CASRATGNYGYTF.

This clone showed up just once. V and J are TRBV6-5 and TRBJ1-2; the D is unclear. Germline CDR1 MNHEY, CDR2 SVGAGI. The germline V and J ends were trimmed by 6 bases and 2 bases, with 10 bases remaining between them. The length of the CDR3 is 13 residues. The CDR3 DNA follows: TGTGCCAGCAGCACGGCCCCAAACTATGGCTACACCTTC. Translated, it gives CASSTAPNYGYTF.

The chain uses TRBV6-5 and TRBJ2-1; 11 bases fit TRBD2. V was clipped by 6 bases and J by 5 bases; unmatched bases: 6. The CDR3 is 15 amino acids. Germline V lookup: CDR1 MNHEY, CDR2 SVGAGI. The CDR3 region has the DNA TGTGCCAGCAGGGGGGGACTAGCGGACAACAATGAGCAGTTCTTC. Residues: CASRGGLADNNEQFF.

V is TRBV6-4 and J is TRBJ1-2, with D possibly being TRBD1 (6 bases). The germline V gene has CDR1 MRHNA and CDR2 SNTAGT. The CDR3 is 15 residues long. V lost 6 bases to trimming and J lost 5 bases, with 19 bases between them. The CDR3 DNA reads TGTGCCAGCAGCTCAAGGTCAGGGGCGGCTTATGGCTACACCTTC. Encoded protein: CASSSRSGAAYGYTF.

The V gene is TRBV18, the J gene TRBJ2-2; the match to TRBD2 covers 7 bases. The CDR3 length is 16 residues. The germline gives CDR1 KGHSH, CDR2 LQKENI. V was clipped by 3 bases and J by 1 base; unmatched bases: 5. CDR3 protein: CASSPGLGMNTGELFF. The CDR3 nucleotides read TGTGCCAGCTCACCCGGACTAGGGATGAACACCGGGGAGCTGTTTTTT.